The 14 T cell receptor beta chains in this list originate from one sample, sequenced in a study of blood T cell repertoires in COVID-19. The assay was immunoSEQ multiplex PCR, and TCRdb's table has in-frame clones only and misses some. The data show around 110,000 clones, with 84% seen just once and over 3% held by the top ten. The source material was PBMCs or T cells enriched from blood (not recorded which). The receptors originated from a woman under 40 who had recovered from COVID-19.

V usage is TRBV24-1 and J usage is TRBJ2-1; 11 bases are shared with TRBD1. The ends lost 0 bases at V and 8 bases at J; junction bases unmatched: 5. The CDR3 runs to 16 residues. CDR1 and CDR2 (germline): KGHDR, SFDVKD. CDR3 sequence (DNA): TGTGCCACCAGTGATTTGCACCGGACAGGGGGCTATGAGCAGTTCTTC. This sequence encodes CATSDLHRTGGYEQFF.

This CDR3 reads CASSLAGGPVVHNEQFF. For the CDR3, the DNA is TGTGCCAGCAGCCTTGCGGGAGGGCCGGTCGTACACAATGAGCAGTTCTTC. This chain links TRBV3-1 (or the pseudogene TRBV3-2) with TRBJ2-1; 9 bases fit TRBD2. The CDR3 loop spans 17 amino acids. With V trimmed by 4 bases and J by 5 bases, 12 bases remained unmatched. Per germline, CDR1 LGHDT and CDR2 YNNKEL (reference sequence).

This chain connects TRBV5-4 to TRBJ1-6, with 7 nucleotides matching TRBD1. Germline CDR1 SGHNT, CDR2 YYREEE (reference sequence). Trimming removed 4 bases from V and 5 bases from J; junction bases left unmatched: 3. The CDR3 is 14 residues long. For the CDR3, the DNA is TGTGCCAGCAGCCGACAGGGAAATAATTCACCCCTCCACTTT. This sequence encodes CASSRQGNNSPLHF.

The CDR3 nucleotides read TGTGCCAGCAGCTTACCCCAGGGGAATGGCTATGGCTACACCTTC. Residues: CASSLPQGNGYGYTF. The chain has TRBV5-4 and TRBJ1-2; D perhaps matches TRBD1 (6 bases). V lost 2 bases to trimming and J lost 4 bases, with 15 bases between them. CDR1 is SGHNT, CDR2 YYREEE, per germline (reference sequence). The CDR3 has 15 residues.

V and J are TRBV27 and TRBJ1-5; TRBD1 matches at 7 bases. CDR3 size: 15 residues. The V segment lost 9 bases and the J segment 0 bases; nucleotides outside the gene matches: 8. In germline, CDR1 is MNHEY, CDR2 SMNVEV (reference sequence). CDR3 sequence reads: CASKPGTASNQPQHF. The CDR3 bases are TGTGCCAGTAAACCCGGGACAGCTAGCAATCAGCCCCAGCATTTT.

CDR3 sequence reads: CASSSDRGETQYF. CDR3 sequence (DNA): TGTGCCAGCAGCTCGGACAGGGGCGAGACCCAGTACTTC. The chain links TRBV7-2 to TRBJ2-5; 9 nucleotides align to TRBD1. V shed 4 bases and J 5 bases; nucleotides not matched to a gene: 2. The CDR3 length is 13 residues. CDR1 and CDR2 (germline): SGHTA, FQGNSA.

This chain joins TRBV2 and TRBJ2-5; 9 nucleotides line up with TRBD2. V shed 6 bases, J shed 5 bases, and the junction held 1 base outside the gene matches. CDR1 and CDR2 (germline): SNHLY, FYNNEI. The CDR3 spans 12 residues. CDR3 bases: TGTGCCAGCAGGCGGGAGGGTGAGACCCAGTACTTC. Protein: CASRREGETQYF.

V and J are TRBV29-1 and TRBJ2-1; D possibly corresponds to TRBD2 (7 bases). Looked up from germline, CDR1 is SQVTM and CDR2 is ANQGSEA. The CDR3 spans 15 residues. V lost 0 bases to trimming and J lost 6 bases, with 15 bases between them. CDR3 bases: TGCAGCGTTGAAGATAGGGGGGGTGAGGGCAATGAGCAGTTCTTC. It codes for CSVEDRGGEGNEQFF.

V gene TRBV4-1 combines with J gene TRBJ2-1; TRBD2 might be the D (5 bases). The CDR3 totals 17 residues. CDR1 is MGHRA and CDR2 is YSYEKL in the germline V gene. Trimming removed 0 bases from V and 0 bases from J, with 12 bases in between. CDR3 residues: CASSQDGRAGSYNEQFF. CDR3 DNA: TGCGCCAGCAGCCAAGATGGGCGGGCCGGCTCCTACAATGAGCAGTTCTTC.

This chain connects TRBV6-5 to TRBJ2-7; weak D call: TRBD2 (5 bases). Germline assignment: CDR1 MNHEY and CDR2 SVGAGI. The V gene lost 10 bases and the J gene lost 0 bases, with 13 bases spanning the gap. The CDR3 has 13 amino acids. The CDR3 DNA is TGTGCCACCTCTCTCGGGGACTCCTACGAGCAGTACTTC. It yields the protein CATSLGDSYEQYF.

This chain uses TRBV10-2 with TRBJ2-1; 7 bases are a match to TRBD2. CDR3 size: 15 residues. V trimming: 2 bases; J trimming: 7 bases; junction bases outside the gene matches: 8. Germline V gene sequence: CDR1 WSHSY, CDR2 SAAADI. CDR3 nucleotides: TGCGCCAGCAGTGAGAGAGGGAGGGCGAGAAATGAGCAGTTCTTC. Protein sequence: CASSERGRARNEQFF.

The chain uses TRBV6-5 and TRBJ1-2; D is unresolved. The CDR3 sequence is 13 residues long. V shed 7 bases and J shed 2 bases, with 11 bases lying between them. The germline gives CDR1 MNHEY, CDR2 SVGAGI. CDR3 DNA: TGTGCCAGCACCCGGACTGGAAACTATGGCTACACCTTC. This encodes CASTRTGNYGYTF.

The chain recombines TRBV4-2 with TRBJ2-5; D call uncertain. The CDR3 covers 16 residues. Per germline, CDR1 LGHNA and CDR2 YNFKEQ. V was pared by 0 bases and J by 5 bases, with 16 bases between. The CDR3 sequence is CASSQEPLPTWETQYF. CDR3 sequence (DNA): TGTGCCAGCAGCCAAGAACCACTTCCCACCTGGGAGACCCAGTACTTC.

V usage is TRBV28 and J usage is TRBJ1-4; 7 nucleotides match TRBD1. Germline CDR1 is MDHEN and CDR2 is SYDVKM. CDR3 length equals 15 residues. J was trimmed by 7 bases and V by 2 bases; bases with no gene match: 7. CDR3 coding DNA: TGTGCCAGCAGTTTAGGGGTGCAGGGGGGTGAAAAACTGTTTTTT. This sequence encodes CASSLGVQGGEKLFF.